This T cell receptor (beta chain) was identified during a study of T cells in Graves' hyperthyroidism and ophthalmopathy. Study results and limitations: Ophthalmopathy and stable hyperthyroidism were told apart by a 13 V-J model.

Germline CDR1 SGHRS, CDR2 YFSETQ. V lost 4 bases to trimming and J lost 4 bases, with 9 bases between them. The CDR3 covers 13 residues. This clonotype was recorded a few times. The target antigen is unknown. Template material for amplifying TCR beta CDR3 regions consisted of RNA transcripts. The primer set for the first-round RT-PCR of the TCR CDR3 was HTBI. One entry per CDR3 protein results from TCRdb running MiXCR on the multiplex PCR reads. Here the sample spans fewer than 650,000 distinct CDR3 sequences, 11% to 15% being singletons. The gene calls are TRBV5-1 and TRBJ1-3; the D is unclear. The sample was blood. This clonotype was obtained from a woman in her 30s with Graves' hyperthyroidism that later progressed to Graves' ophthalmopathy. CDR3 coding DNA: TGCGCCAGCAGCCTACCAGCAGGAAACACCATATATTTT. As protein: CASSLPAGNTIYF.